These T cell receptor beta chains were read from a single sample in a study of T cell clones after liver transplantation. TCRdb keeps only in-frame clones here, not all; method: immunoSEQ multiplex PCR. The repertoire holds 75,000 to 95,000 clones, with about 85% as singletons. The sequencing used CD4+ T cells from blood, collected 48 months after liver transplant. These receptors originate from a human patient who received a liver transplant. The graft donor may be the source of some T cells. The CDR3 runs from the conserved cysteine through the conserved F or W. A D gene is named only where the DNA matches it firmly. For some rows the clone size is stated as once, few or many, or as a class when expanded; others skip it.

.	.	TRBV4-2	TRBJ2-7	TGTGCCAGCAGCCAAGAGGGAGTTCGCGAGCAGTACTTC	CASSQEGVREQYF
TRBD1	.	TRBV19	TRBJ1-2	TGTGCCAGTAGTCTGACAGGGCGGAACGACAATGGCTACACCTTC	CASSLTGRNDNGYTF
.	.	TRBV25-1	TRBJ1-4	TGTGCCAGCAGTGAATTTGAGGCCCATAATGAAAAACTGTTTTTT	CASSEFEAHNEKLFF
.	few	TRBV6-6	TRBJ1-1	TGTGCCAGCAGTATTTTGTCCAGGGACACTGAAGCTTTCTTT	CASSILSRDTEAFF
.	.	TRBV7-2	TRBJ2-7	TGTGCCAGCAGCTTAGCGAGTGGGGGGGCAACCTACGAGCAGTACTTC	CASSLASGGATYEQYF
.	.	TRBV27	TRBJ2-7	TGTGCCAGCACCCCGGGGACACCCCCTTACGAGCAGTACTTC	CASTPGTPPYEQYF
.	.	TRBV9	TRBJ2-5	TGTGCCAGCAGCGTAGCCCAAGGGGAGACCCAGTACTTC	CASSVAQGETQYF
.	.	TRBV7-2	TRBJ2-7	TGTGCCAGCAGCTCTTACTACGAGCAGTACTTC	CASSSYYEQYF
TRBD2	.	TRBV29-1	TRBJ2-7	TGCAGCGTCGGGACTAGCGGGGGGTACGAGCAGTACTTC	CSVGTSGGYEQYF
TRBD1	.	TRBV5-5	TRBJ2-3	TGTGCCAGCAGCTTGATCGGGACAGGGAGGGCCACAGATACGCAGTATTTT	CASSLIGTGRATDTQYF
TRBD1	few	TRBV7-2	TRBJ1-6	TGTGCCAGCAGCATCCTAGGACAGGGTGGAAATTCACCCCTCCACTTT	CASSILGQGGNSPLHF
.	.	TRBV5-6	TRBJ1-4	TGTGCCAGCAGCTTGGTTGGACAGATTAATGAAAAACTGTTTTTT	CASSLVGQINEKLFF
.	.	TRBV28	TRBJ1-2	TGTGCCAGCAGTTTATCCTATGGCTACACCTTC	CASSLSYGYTF
.	few	TRBV28	TRBJ1-2	TGTGCCAGCAGTTTTCAACGGGCCTATGGCTACACCTTC	CASSFQRAYGYTF
.	.	TRBV7-9	TRBJ2-7	TGTGCCAGCAGCTTATTTGACGAGCAGTACTTC	CASSLFDEQYF
TRBD2	.	TRBV29-1	TRBJ2-1	TGCAGCGTTGAAGGGACTAGCGGGGGGATTGAGCAGTTCTTC	CSVEGTSGGIEQFF
.	.	TRBV6-5	TRBJ1-2	TGTGCCAGCAGTTACCGGGGATATGGCTACACCTTC	CASSYRGYGYTF
.	.	TRBV7-2	TRBJ2-6	TGTGCCAGCAGCTTAACTGGGGCCAACGTCCTGACTTTC	CASSLTGANVLTF
.	.	TRBV4-3	TRBJ1-4	TGCGCCAGCAGCCAAGAGTCGGCACCACCTGAAAAACTGTTTTTT	CASSQESAPPEKLFF
.	.	TRBV6-1	TRBJ2-7	TGTGCCAGCAGGGGGACCTACGAGCAGTACTTC	CASRGTYEQYF
.	.	TRBV7-3	TRBJ2-2	TGTGCCAGCAGCAAAAGGGCCAGAAACACCGGGGAGCTGTTTTTT	CASSKRARNTGELFF
.	.	TRBV30	TRBJ1-1	TGTGCCTGGAGAGTATTATGGACTGAAGCTTTCTTT	CAWRVLWTEAFF
TRBD1	.	TRBV5-1	TRBJ1-2	TGCGCCAGCAGTTTCGGACAGGGCATAGGGTATGGCTACACCTTC	CASSFGQGIGYGYTF
.	.	TRBV30	TRBJ2-5	TGTGCCTGGAGTCCGCCCGGGCAAGAGACCCAGTACTTC	CAWSPPGQETQYF
.	.	TRBV6-5	TRBJ2-2	TGTGCCAGCAGTTTTTCAGGGGTCGGGGAGCTGTTTTTT	CASSFSGVGELFF
.	.	TRBV7-9	TRBJ2-3	TGTGCCAGCAGCAGCGGGTCAGGCACAGATACGCAGTATTTT	CASSSGSGTDTQYF
.	.	TRBV27	TRBJ1-5	TGTGCCAGCAGCCGAGACAGGAATCAGCCCCAGCATTTT	CASSRDRNQPQHF
.	.	TRBV7-3	TRBJ2-3	TGTGCCAGCAACACAACCGCAGGGGGAGGAGGCACAGATACGCAGTATTTT	CASNTTAGGGGTDTQYF